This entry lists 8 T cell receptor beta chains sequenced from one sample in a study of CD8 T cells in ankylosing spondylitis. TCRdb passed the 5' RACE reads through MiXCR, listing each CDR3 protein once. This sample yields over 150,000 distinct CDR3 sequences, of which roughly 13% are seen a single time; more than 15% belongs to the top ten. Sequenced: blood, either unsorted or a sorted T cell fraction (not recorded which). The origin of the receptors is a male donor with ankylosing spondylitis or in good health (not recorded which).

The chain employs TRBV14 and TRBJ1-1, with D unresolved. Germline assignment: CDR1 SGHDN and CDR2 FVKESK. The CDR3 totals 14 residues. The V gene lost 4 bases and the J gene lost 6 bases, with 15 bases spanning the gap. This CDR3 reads CASSLGSSAAEAFF. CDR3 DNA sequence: TGTGCCAGCAGCCTAGGCAGCAGTGCCGCTGAAGCTTTCTTT.

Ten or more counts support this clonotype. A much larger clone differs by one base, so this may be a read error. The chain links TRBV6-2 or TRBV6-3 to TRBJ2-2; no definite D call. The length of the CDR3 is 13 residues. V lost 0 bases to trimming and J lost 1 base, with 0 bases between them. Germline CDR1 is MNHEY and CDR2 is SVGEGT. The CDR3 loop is CASSYSNTGELFF. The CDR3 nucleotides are TGTGCCAGCAGTTACTCGAACACCGGGGAGCTGTTTTTT.

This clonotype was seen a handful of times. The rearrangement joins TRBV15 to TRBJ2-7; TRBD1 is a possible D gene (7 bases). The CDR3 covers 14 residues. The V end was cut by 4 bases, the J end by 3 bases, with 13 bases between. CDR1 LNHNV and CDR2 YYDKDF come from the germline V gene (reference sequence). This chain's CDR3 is CATSNRGTVYEQYF. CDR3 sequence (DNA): TGTGCCACCAGCAATCGGGGGACAGTCTACGAGCAGTACTTC.

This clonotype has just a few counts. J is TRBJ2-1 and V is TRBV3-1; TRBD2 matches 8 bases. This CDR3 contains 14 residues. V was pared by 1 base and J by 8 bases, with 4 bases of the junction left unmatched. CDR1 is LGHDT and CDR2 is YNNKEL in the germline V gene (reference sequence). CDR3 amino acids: CASSQGGTRYEQFF. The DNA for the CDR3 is TGTGCCAGCAGCCAAGGTGGGACTAGGTATGAGCAGTTCTTC.

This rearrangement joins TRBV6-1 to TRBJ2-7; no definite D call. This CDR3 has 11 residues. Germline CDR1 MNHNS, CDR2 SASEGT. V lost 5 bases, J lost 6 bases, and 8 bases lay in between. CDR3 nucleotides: TGTGCCAGCAGTCAAAAACGCGAGCAGTACTTC. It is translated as CASSQKREQYF.

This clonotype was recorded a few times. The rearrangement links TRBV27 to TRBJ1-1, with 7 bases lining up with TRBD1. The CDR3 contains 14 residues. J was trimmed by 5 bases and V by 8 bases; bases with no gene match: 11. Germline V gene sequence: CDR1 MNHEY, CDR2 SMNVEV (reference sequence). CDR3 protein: CASGDRQGGTEAFF. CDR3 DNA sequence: TGTGCCAGCGGGGACCGACAGGGAGGGACTGAAGCTTTCTTT.

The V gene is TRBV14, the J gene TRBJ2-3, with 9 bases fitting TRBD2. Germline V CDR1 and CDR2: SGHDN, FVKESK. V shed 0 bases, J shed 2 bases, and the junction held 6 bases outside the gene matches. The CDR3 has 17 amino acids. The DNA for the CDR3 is TGTGCCAGCAGCCAAGATTTAAGCGGGAGGTTCACAGATACGCAGTATTTT. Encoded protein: CASSQDLSGRFTDTQYF.

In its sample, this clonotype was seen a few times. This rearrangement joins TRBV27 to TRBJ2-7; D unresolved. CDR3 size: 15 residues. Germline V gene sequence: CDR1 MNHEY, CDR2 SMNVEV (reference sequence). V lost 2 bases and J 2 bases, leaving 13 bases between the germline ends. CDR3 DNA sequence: TGTGCCAGCAGTTTACGCCGGGCCTTGACCTACGAGCAGTACTTC. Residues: CASSLRRALTYEQYF.